The rows below give T cell receptor beta chains drawn from one sample of a study of regulatory T cells in long-lasting Graves disease. One entry per CDR3 protein, called by TCRdb with MiXCR from the multiplex PCR reads. The sample lists some 470,000 distinct CDR3 sequences, 20% to 25% occurring once. Here the sequenced sample was peripheral blood mononuclear cells (PBMCs), taken when the disease was refractory, from a patient treated with antithyroid drugs. These receptors came from a female donor with Graves disease. Both conserved end residues are part of each CDR3. A D gene is named only where the DNA matches it firmly. Clone size, where shown, is once, few, many, or a class for clones that have expanded.

J gene: TRBJ1-5; D gene: TRBD1; clone size: NA; V gene: TRBV20-1; CDR3 DNA: TGCAGTGCTACCCGACAGGGCGGCCAGCCCCAGCATTTT; CDR3 protein: CSATRQGGQPQHF
J gene: TRBJ1-6; D gene: NA; clone size: NA; V gene: TRBV19; CDR3 DNA: TGTGCCAGTAGTATAGCGTCCCGCGGTTCACCCCTCCACTTT; CDR3 protein: CASSIASRGSPLHF
J gene: TRBJ1-5; D gene: NA; clone size: few; V gene: TRBV5-5; CDR3 DNA: TGTGCCAGCAGCTGGGGCCCGTCGGCCAATCAGCCCCAGCATTTT; CDR3 protein: CASSWGPSANQPQHF
J gene: TRBJ1-5; D gene: NA; clone size: once; V gene: TRBV10-3; CDR3 DNA: TGTGCCATCAGTGCGGGCGCTACTAGAGGTCAGCCCCAGCATTTT; CDR3 protein: CAISAGATRGQPQHF
J gene: TRBJ1-1; D gene: NA; clone size: many; V gene: TRBV9; CDR3 DNA: TGTGCCAGCAGCGTAGATGGCAGCTTGAACACTGAAGCTTTCTTT; CDR3 protein: CASSVDGSLNTEAFF
J gene: TRBJ2-2; D gene: TRBD2; clone size: many; V gene: TRBV2; CDR3 DNA: TGTGCCAGCAGTCCCGGGACTAGCGGGAGGTTTGGGGAGCTGTTTTTT; CDR3 protein: CASSPGTSGRFGELFF
J gene: TRBJ1-1; D gene: NA; clone size: many; V gene: TRBV5-1; CDR3 DNA: TGCGCCAGCAGCTCCGCGCCGACACCGTCGAGCACTGAAGCTTTCTTT; CDR3 protein: CASSSAPTPSSTEAFF
J gene: TRBJ2-7; D gene: TRBD2; clone size: NA; V gene: TRBV19; CDR3 DNA: TGTGCCAGTAGTGTGCCTCGGGGTAGCGGGAGTTTCGAGCAGTACTTC; CDR3 protein: CASSVPRGSGSFEQYF
J gene: TRBJ2-7; D gene: TRBD1; clone size: many; V gene: TRBV12-3/TRBV12-4; CDR3 DNA: TGTGCCAGCAGTTTATCCGACAGGGTATACGAGCAGTACTTC; CDR3 protein: CASSLSDRVYEQYF
J gene: TRBJ1-1; D gene: TRBD1; clone size: many; V gene: TRBV28; CDR3 DNA: TGTGCCAGCAGTCCAACGACAGGGATCACTGAAGCTTTCTTT; CDR3 protein: CASSPTTGITEAFF
J gene: TRBJ1-2; D gene: NA; clone size: few; V gene: TRBV7-2; CDR3 DNA: TGTGCCAGCAGTACTTTCGATCGTGAGGTCGAGGGCTACACCTTC; CDR3 protein: CASSTFDREVEGYTF
J gene: TRBJ1-5; D gene: NA; clone size: few; V gene: TRBV10-1; CDR3 DNA: TGCGCCAGCAGTGGAATGCCAGGGTACAGCAATCAGCCCCAGCATTTT; CDR3 protein: CASSGMPGYSNQPQHF